This T cell receptor beta chain was sequenced in a study of T cells after yellow fever vaccination. Study overall: Preparation used SMART-Seq v4 Ultra Low Input for the low-cell-number fractions.

Many counts were recorded for this clonotype. Germline CDR1 is DFQATT and CDR2 is SNEGSKA (reference sequence). This CDR3 has 13 amino acids. V was clipped by 5 bases and J by 2 bases, with 13 bases between them. From the 5' RACE reads, TCRdb called clonotypes with MiXCR, one entry per CDR3 protein. The data contain tens of thousands of distinct CDR3 sequences, 3.4% of them singletons. The J gene is TRBJ2-7, the V gene TRBV20-1; D tentatively reads TRBD1 or TRBD2 (5 bases each). The receptor's source is a man between 18 and 35 years old who received the YFV17D yellow fever vaccine. The sample here was PBMCs, either bulk or a sorted T-cell subset (CD4+, CD8+, memory, or dextramer-sorted; not recorded which), taken roughly 46 days after the first yellow fever vaccination. CDR3 nucleotide sequence: TGCAGTGCTCCAAAGAGGGACCCCTACGAGCAGTACGTC. It codes for CSAPKRDPYEQYV.